This entry lists 21 T cell receptor beta chains sequenced from one sample in a study of CD8 T cells in ankylosing spondylitis. A single record per CDR3 protein comes from TCRdb applying MiXCR to the 5' RACE reads. The table includes just over 150,000 distinct CDR3 sequences, about 17% detected once. Material: blood, either unsorted or a sorted T cell fraction (not recorded which). The receptors were gathered from a male donor with ankylosing spondylitis or in good health (not recorded which).

This clonotype was picked up a small number of times. The chain couples TRBV3-1 to TRBJ1-1; D uncertain. Germline V CDR1 and CDR2: LGHDT, YNNKEL (reference sequence). This CDR3 has 14 amino acids. V lost 2 bases, J lost 6 bases, and 13 bases lay in between. CDR3 residues: CASSQRVPGAEAFF. The DNA for the CDR3 is TGTGCCAGCAGCCAACGGGTCCCGGGAGCTGAAGCTTTCTTT. The variable domain in full, with the rest retrieved from reference TRBV3-1 and TRBJ1-1, is DTAVSQTPKYLVTQMGNDKSIKCEQNLGHDTMYWYKQDSKKFLKIMFSYNNKELIINETVPNRFSPKSPDKAHLNLHINSLELGDSAVYFCASSQRVPGAEAFFGQGTRLTVV.

The rearrangement links TRBV2 to TRBJ2-2, with D perhaps given as TRBD1 or TRBD2 (6 bases each). The CDR3 is 15 amino acids. Germline V CDR1 and CDR2: SNHLY, FYNNEI. Trimming removed 6 bases from V and 7 bases from J, with 18 bases in between. This CDR3 reads CASSQEGGASGELFF. The CDR3 region has the DNA TGTGCCAGCAGCCAAGAGGGGGGAGCGAGCGGGGAGCTGTTTTTT.

In this sample, this clonotype turned up many times. The CDR3 sequence: CSARITGTANEKLFF. The CDR3 nucleotides are TGCAGTGCTAGGATAACGGGGACTGCTAATGAAAAACTGTTTTTT. This chain connects TRBV20-1 to TRBJ1-4; D possibly corresponds to TRBD1 (5 bases). This CDR3 has 15 amino acids. Trimming removed 3 bases from V and 3 bases from J, with 14 bases in between. Germline V gene sequence: CDR1 DFQATT, CDR2 SNEGSKA (reference sequence).

Remarks on this clonotype: Being one base from a much bigger clone, this may be a read error. The rearrangement links TRBV5-5 to TRBJ2-1; D not certain. The CDR3 extends over 13 amino acids. Germline values: CDR1 SGHKS, CDR2 YYEKEE (reference sequence). CDR3 DNA: TGTACCAGCAGCTTTGGAGTGTACAATGAGCAGTTCTTC. Amino acid sequence: CTSSFGVYNEQFF.

This clonotype was observed at least ten times. The rearrangement links TRBV5-1 to TRBJ1-2; TRBD1 aligns across 8 bases. Germline CDR1 and CDR2: SGHRS and YFSETQ. With 3 bases clipped from V and 8 bases from J, the junction kept 6 bases outside the gene matches. CDR3 length: 13 residues. The CDR3 loop reads CASSSGQGEGYTF. The CDR3 region has the DNA TGCGCCAGCAGCTCCGGACAGGGCGAAGGCTACACCTTC. The entire variable domain, with the rest obtained from reference TRBV5-1 and TRBJ1-2, is as follows: KAGVTQTPRYLIKTRGQQVTLSCSPISGHRSVSWYQQTPGQGLQFLFEYFSETQRNKGNFPGRFSGRQFSNSRSEMNVSTLELGDSALYLCASSSGQGEGYTFGSGTRLTVV.

The sample holds many counts of this clonotype. The rearrangement joins TRBV5-1 to TRBJ1-1; possibly TRBD1 for D (6 bases). CDR3 length: 14 amino acids. Germline V gives CDR1 SGHRS, CDR2 YFSETQ. V lost 0 bases and J 1 base, leaving 7 bases between the germline ends. CDR3 residues: CASSLVQGNTEAFF. Written as DNA, the CDR3 is TGCGCCAGCAGCTTGGTACAGGGGAACACTGAAGCTTTCTTT.

The rearrangement uses TRBV5-6 and TRBJ2-5; no clear D gene. V was pared by 4 bases and J by 1 base, with 11 bases between. The CDR3 runs to 14 residues. Germline V gene data show CDR1 as SGHDT and CDR2 as YYEEEE. This CDR3 is CASSPQVLQETQYF. DNA of the CDR3: TGTGCCAGCAGCCCGCAGGTCCTCCAAGAGACCCAGTACTTC.

This clonotype came up many times. The chain has TRBV5-1 and TRBJ1-1, with D possibly being TRBD1 (5 bases). V was trimmed by 4 bases and J by 1 base, leaving 11 bases between them. CDR1 is SGHRS, CDR2 YFSETQ, per germline. This CDR3 contains 14 residues. The CDR3 coding sequence is TGCGCCAGCAGCAGCTGGGACCCGAACACTGAAGCTTTCTTT. Translated: CASSSWDPNTEAFF.

This clonotype was seen ten or more times. V gene TRBV7-8 combines with J gene TRBJ1-4; possible D gene TRBD1, 5 bases. The CDR3 has 14 amino acids. V was cut by 3 bases and J by 8 bases, with 13 bases left in between. Looked up from germline, CDR1 is SGHVS and CDR2 is FQNEAQ. The chain's CDR3 is CASSFRDAGEKLFF. The DNA of the CDR3 is TGTGCCAGCAGCTTCAGGGACGCCGGGGAAAAACTGTTTTTT.

Ten or more counts support this clonotype. V usage is TRBV5-1 and J usage is TRBJ1-1; D may be TRBD1 (5 bases). Trimming cost V 0 bases and J 1 base, with 13 bases left between them. This CDR3 contains 16 residues. Germline V gene sequence: CDR1 SGHRS, CDR2 YFSETQ. As DNA, the CDR3 is TGCGCCAGCAGCTTGGCAGGGAAGGGGAGGAACACTGAAGCTTTCTTT. Its translation: CASSLAGKGRNTEAFF. The full variable domain, with the rest looked up from reference TRBV5-1 and TRBJ1-1, is KAGVTQTPRYLIKTRGQQVTLSCSPISGHRSVSWYQQTPGQGLQFLFEYFSETQRNKGNFPGRFSGRQFSNSRSEMNVSTLELGDSALYLCASSLAGKGRNTEAFFGQGTRLTVV.

The chain links TRBV7-8 to TRBJ2-2; the match to TRBD2 covers 12 bases. This CDR3 contains 16 residues. V trimming: 5 bases; J trimming: 5 bases; junction bases outside the gene matches: 6. CDR1 and CDR2 (germline): SGHVS, FQNEAQ. The CDR3 here is CASSDRTSGMTGELFF. CDR3 bases: TGTGCCAGCAGCGATCGGACTAGCGGGATGACCGGGGAGCTGTTTTTT.

A few counts support this clonotype. The CDR3 loop reads CASSPWGLAGNNEQFF. In DNA, the CDR3 is TGCGCCAGCAGCCCCTGGGGACTAGCGGGAAACAATGAGCAGTTCTTC. The chain carries TRBV4-1 and TRBJ2-1; 13 bases map to TRBD2. J was trimmed by 5 bases and V by 4 bases; bases with no gene match: 5. The germline V gene has CDR1 MGHRA and CDR2 YSYEKL. The CDR3 runs 16 residues.

This clonotype was counted only a few times. The rearrangement joins TRBV29-1 to TRBJ2-1; either TRBD1 or TRBD2 may supply D (5 bases each). Germline V lookup: CDR1 SQVTM, CDR2 ANQGSEA. CDR3 size: 15 residues. The V and J ends lost 4 bases and 6 bases respectively, with 19 bases between them. DNA for the CDR3: TGCAGCGTTGGAGGGGCTTCGCCCGTCCCCAATGAGCAGTTCTTC. Protein: CSVGGASPVPNEQFF.

This clonotype was recorded many times. V is TRBV24-1 and J is TRBJ2-2; unclear D gene. Germline values: CDR1 KGHDR, CDR2 SFDVKD. Trimming shortened V by 4 bases and J by 3 bases, and 5 bases separated the two germline ends. This CDR3 has 13 residues. The CDR3 loop is CATSEAYTGELFF. The CDR3 coding sequence is TGTGCCACCAGTGAGGCCTACACCGGGGAGCTGTTTTTT.

This clonotype was seen a few times. DNA for the CDR3: TGTGCCAGCACCCCTCTGGACGTCAGCGGTGAGCAGTTCTTC. Its protein product is CASTPLDVSGEQFF. The V and J genes are TRBV7-2 and TRBJ2-1; a possible D gene is TRBD2 (5 bases). The germline gives CDR1 SGHTA, CDR2 FQGNSA. Trimming took off 7 bases at V and 9 bases at J, with 19 bases between the two ends. The CDR3 runs to 14 residues. Supplemented by reference TRBV7-2 and TRBJ2-1, the full variable domain reads GAGVSQSPSNKVTEKGKDVELRCDPISGHTALYWYRQSLGQGLEFLIYFQGNSAPDKSGLPSDRFSAERTGGSVSTLTIQRTQQEDSAVYLCASTPLDVSGEQFFGPGTRLTVL.

This clonotype came up a few times. The chain couples TRBV2 to TRBJ2-6; TRBD1 matches 7 bases. V dropped 7 bases and J dropped 2; count of bases not matched to a gene: 2. The CDR3 runs 14 residues. CDR1 and CDR2 (germline): SNHLY, FYNNEI. This chain's CDR3 is CASNDRAGANVLTF. CDR3 nucleotide sequence: TGTGCCAGCAACGACAGGGCTGGGGCCAACGTCCTGACTTTC.

This clonotype was observed a few times. The chain links TRBV20-1 to TRBJ2-3; 9 bases agree with TRBD2. Unmatched junction bases numbered 8, after V lost 1 base and J lost 6 bases. Per the germline V gene, CDR1 is DFQATT and CDR2 is SNEGSKA (reference sequence). CDR3 length equals 15 residues. The CDR3 sequence: CSARVASGARDTQYF. As DNA, the CDR3 is TGCAGTGCTAGAGTGGCTAGCGGGGCAAGGGATACGCAGTATTTT.

This clonotype was seen repeatedly, ten times or more. The J gene is TRBJ2-7, the V gene TRBV24-1; TRBD2 agrees at 7 bases. Losses at the gene ends were 1 base for V and 2 bases for J; bases not matched to a gene: 19. The germline V gene encodes CDR1 KGHDR and CDR2 SFDVKD. This CDR3 comprises 20 residues. As DNA, the CDR3 is TGTGCCACCAGTGATTTACCGGTGATGGAAAAGACTAGCTTAGCCTACGAGCAGTACTTC. This codes for CATSDLPVMEKTSLAYEQYF.

This chain uses TRBV28 with TRBJ1-5, with D possibly TRBD1 on 5 matching bases. Trimming left V 5 bases short and J 6 bases short, with 17 bases between. This CDR3 is built from 15 residues. Germline values: CDR1 MDHEN, CDR2 SYDVKM. The DNA for the CDR3 is TGTGCCAGCAGTCGTACAGGATTCCTAGGTCAGCCCCAGCATTTT. This sequence encodes CASSRTGFLGQPQHF.

As to this clonotype: With a much larger clone just one base away, this may be a read error. The chain links TRBV5-6 to TRBJ2-7; D is unresolved. Germline V gives CDR1 SGHDT, CDR2 YYEEEE. CDR3 length: 12 residues. CDR3 protein: CACSLVRSEQYF. The DNA of the CDR3 is TGTGCCTGCAGCTTGGTTCGGAGCGAGCAGTACTTC. The complete variable domain, with remaining parts taken from reference TRBV5-6 and TRBJ2-7, reads DAGVTQSPTHLIKTRGQQVTLRCSPKSGHDTVSWYQQALGQGPQFIFQYYEEEERQRGNFPDRFSGHQFPNYSSELNVNALLLGDSALYLCACSLVRSEQYFGPGTRLTVT.

A few counts support this clonotype. This chain joins TRBV20-1 and TRBJ2-7; 7 bases match TRBD1. The germline V gene has CDR1 DFQATT and CDR2 SNEGSKA (reference sequence). Trimming cost V 7 bases and J 2 bases; bases outside gene matches: 11. The CDR3 contains 14 residues. The DNA for the CDR3 is TGCAGTGGCCAAGCCGGGACAGTCACCTACGAGCAGTACTTC. Protein product: CSGQAGTVTYEQYF.